The table lists the clone carrying this T cell receptor (beta chain) with many counts. V lost 6 bases and J lost 0, with 12 bases in between. CDR1 is DFQATT and CDR2 is SNEGSKA in the germline V gene (reference sequence). The CDR3 length is 13 residues. This sample is drawn from a study of blood T cells in healthy people across ages. Alongside a J-beta primer mix, a sample-barcoded 5' primer served in a second PCR lasting roughly 7 to 11 cycles. TCRdb called the 5' RACE reads again in MiXCR, with one record for every CDR3 protein. The sample has 380,000 or so distinct CDR3 sequences, over 45% seen once; the top ten hold around 53%.

This TCR derives from a man aged 60-69 years in good health. Sequencing was carried out using blood. V gene TRBV20-1 combines with J gene TRBJ2-7; a possible D gene is TRBD2 (6 bases). The CDR3 DNA is TGCAGTGCGCCCCTAGCGAACTCCTACGAGCAGTACTTC. Its protein is CSAPLANSYEQYF.